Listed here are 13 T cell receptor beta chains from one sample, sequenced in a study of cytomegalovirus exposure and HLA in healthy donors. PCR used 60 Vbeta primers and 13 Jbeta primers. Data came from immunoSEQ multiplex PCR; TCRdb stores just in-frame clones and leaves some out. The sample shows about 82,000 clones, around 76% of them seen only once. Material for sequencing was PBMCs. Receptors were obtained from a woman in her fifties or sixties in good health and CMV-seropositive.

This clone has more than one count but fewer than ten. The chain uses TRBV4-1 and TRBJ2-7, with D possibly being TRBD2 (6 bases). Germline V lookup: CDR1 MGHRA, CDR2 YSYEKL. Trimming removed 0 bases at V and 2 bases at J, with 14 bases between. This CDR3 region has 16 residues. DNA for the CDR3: TGCGCCAGCAGCCAAGAACGGGCTAGCGAACCCTACGAGCAGTACTTC. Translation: CASSQERASEPYEQYF.

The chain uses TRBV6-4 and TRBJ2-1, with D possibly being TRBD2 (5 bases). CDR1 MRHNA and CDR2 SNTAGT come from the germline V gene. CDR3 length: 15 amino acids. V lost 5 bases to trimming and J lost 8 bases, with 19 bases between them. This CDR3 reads CASSSSYGEWDEQFF. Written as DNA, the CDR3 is TGTGCCAGCAGTTCCTCTTACGGGGAGTGGGATGAGCAGTTCTTC.

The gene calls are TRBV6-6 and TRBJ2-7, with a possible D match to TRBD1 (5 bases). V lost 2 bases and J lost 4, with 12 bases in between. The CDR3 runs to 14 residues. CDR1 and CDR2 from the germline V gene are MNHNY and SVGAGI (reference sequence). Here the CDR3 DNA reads TGTGCCAGCAGTTACCCCTCGTCAGGGTACGAGCAGTACTTC. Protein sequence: CASSYPSSGYEQYF.

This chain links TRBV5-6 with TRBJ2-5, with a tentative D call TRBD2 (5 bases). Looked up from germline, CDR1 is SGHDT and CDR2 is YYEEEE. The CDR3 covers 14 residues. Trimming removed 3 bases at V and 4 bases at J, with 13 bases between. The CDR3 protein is CASSSPVEGETQYF. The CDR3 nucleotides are TGTGCCAGCAGCTCCCCCGTAGAGGGAGAGACCCAGTACTTC.

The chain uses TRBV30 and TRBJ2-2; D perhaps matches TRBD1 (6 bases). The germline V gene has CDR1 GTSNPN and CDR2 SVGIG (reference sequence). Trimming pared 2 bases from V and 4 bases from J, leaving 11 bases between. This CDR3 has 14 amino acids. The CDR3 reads CAWSIQGGTGELFF. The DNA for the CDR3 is TGTGCCTGGAGTATTCAAGGGGGCACCGGGGAGCTGTTTTTT.

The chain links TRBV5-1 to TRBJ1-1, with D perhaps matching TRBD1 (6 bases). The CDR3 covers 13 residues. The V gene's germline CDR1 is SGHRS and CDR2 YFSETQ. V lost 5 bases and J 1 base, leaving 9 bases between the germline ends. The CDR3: CASRATGNTEAFF. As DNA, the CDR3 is TGCGCCAGCAGGGCGACAGGGAACACTGAAGCTTTCTTT. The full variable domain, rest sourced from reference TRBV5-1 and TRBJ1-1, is KAGVTQTPRYLIKTRGQQVTLSCSPISGHRSVSWYQQTPGQGLQFLFEYFSETQRNKGNFPGRFSGRQFSNSRSEMNVSTLELGDSALYLCASRATGNTEAFFGQGTRLTVV.

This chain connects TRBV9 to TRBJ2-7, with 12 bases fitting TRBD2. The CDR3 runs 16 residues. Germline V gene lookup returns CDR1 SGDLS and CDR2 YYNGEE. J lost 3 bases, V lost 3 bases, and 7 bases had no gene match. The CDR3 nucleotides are TGTGCCAGCAGCGGAAAGACTAGCGGGAGTCTCTACGAGCAGTACTTC. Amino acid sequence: CASSGKTSGSLYEQYF.

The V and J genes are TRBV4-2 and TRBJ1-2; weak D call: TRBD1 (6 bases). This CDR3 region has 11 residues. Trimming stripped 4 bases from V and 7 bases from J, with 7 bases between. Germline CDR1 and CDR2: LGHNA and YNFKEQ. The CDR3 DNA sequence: TGTGCCAGCAGCCGGGGGCCTGGCTACACCTTC. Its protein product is CASSRGPGYTF.

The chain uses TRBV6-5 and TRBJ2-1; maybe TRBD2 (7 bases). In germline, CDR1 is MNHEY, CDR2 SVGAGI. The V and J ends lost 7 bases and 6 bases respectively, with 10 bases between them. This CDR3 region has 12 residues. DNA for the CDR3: TGTGCCAGCAAGGGGGGGCCCAATGAGCAGTTCTTC. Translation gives CASKGGPNEQFF.

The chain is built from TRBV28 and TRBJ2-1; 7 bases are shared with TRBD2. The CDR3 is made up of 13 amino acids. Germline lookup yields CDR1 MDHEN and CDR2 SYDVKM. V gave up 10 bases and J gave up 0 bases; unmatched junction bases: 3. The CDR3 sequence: CATGGSSYNEQFF. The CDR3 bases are TGTGCCACCGGCGGGAGCTCCTACAATGAGCAGTTCTTC.

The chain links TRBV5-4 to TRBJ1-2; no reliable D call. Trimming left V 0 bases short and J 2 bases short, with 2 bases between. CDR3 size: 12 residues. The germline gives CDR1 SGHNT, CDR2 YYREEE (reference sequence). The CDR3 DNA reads TGTGCCAGCAGCTTGGCGAACTATGGCTACACCTTC. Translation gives CASSLANYGYTF.

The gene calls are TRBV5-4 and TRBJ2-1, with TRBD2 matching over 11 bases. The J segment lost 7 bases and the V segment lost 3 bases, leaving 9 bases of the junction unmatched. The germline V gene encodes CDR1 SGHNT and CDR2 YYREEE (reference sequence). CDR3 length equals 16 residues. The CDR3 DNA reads TGTGCCAGCAGCTCGCTGATGGGACTAGCGGTTAATGAGCAGTTCTTC. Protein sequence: CASSSLMGLAVNEQFF.

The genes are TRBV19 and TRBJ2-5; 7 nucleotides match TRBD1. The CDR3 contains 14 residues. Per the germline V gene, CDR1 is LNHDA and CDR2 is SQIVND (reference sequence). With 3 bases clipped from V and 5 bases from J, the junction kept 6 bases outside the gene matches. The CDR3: CASSMRGGAETQYF. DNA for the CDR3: TGTGCCAGTAGTATGAGAGGGGGCGCGGAGACCCAGTACTTC.